This entry concerns a single TCR beta chain. Its antigen target is currently unknown. Per-base qualities were not stored, and no clone one base away is much larger. The entry originates in a study of cytomegalovirus exposure and HLA in healthy donors (dated by TCRdb to the late 2010s). Regarding the research as a whole: A later analysis indicated that the 90 to 150 validation repertoires were generated on the platform also employed for the 600 to 750 repertoires of the first cohort. The aim of the study was to test whether cataloging public T cell receptors could identify signatures of past pathogen exposure. In addition to the first cohort of 666 subjects, a separate validation cohort of 130 or so different subjects was used. To predict cytomegalovirus infection status, the study brought together high-throughput TCR immunosequencing, statistical association of individual TCRs with disease status, and machine learning. What the research found in general, with its limitations: It was suggested by the authors that the approach could potentially be generalized to other disease states and immunological phenotypes. In a later analysis, TCRs clustered in the first cohort were found to also tend to co-occur in the 120 validation repertoires, with about 93% of cluster scores above 0. Most TCR sequences were observed very rarely across donors, whereas some public TCRs were present in many individuals. The study listed approximately 160 TCR beta chains as associated with cytomegalovirus. The classifier was reported to diagnose cytomegalovirus status with high specificity and sensitivity in both the original and validation cohorts. A few of the identified cytomegalovirus-associated TCR beta chains were confirmed in vitro to be specific for cytomegalovirus antigens. A later analysis lacked HLA typing for the validation cohort, so it scored co-occurrence in that cohort across all 130 or so repertoires.

Receptor amplification or capture employed the immunoSEQ multiplex PCR assay. The original pipeline was this. A statistical classification framework was built to diagnose cytomegalovirus status from the catalog of TCR beta chain sequences. As stored in TCRdb, this immuneACCESS dataset retains in-frame rearrangements with V and J assigned. A fraction of the clones does not appear; measured against another copy, unresolved V genes explain less than half of the discrepancy, and the remainder lacks a known reason. For V, J and clone size, that table is used; D and trimming come from the DNA. Counted in this sample were tens of thousands of clones; 75% to 95% of them appeared once. In total, the top ten clones hold over 3% of the sample. Separate from the approximately 670-subject first cohort, the validation cohort of around 130 subjects was the group to which the donors belonged. This clonotype was obtained from a man aged 18 to 29 in good health and CMV-seronegative. The sequencing sample was made of PBMCs.

The CDR3 loop reads CASSVSGTSGTPYNEQFF. The base sequence is TGTGCCAGCAGCGTATCCGGGACTAGCGGGACTCCATACAATGAGCAGTTCTTC. Recombination connected TRBV9 to TRBJ2-1, with 13 central nucleotides matching TRBD2. Inclusive of the bounding cysteine and phenylalanine, the CDR3 is 18 residues long. Only CDR3 DNA remains: 54 bases, in frame from the first base. After removal of 1 base from V and 4 bases from J, the junction retains 8 bases not matched to a gene. CDR1 and CDR2 are drawn from the germline V gene: SGDLS, YYNGEE. Joined to the reference TRBV9 and TRBJ2-1 proteins, this CDR3 gives the full variable domain: DSGVTQTPKHLITATGQRVTLRCSPRSGDLSVYWYQQSLDQGLQFLIQYYNGEERAKGNILERFSAQQFPDLHSELNLSSLELGDSALYFCASSVSGTSGTPYNEQFFGPGTRLTVL.